This TCR beta chain was sequenced during a study of T-cell memory formation after mild COVID-19. Overall study: Largely donor-specific TCR clusters were found.

Study observations and caveats: Some responding clones appeared in pre-infection memory, suggesting cross-reactive memory joined. The SARS-CoV-2 specificity of second-wave clones reaching peak at day 37 remained unverified.

Germline-derived CDR1 and CDR2 are MNHEY and SVGAGI. V lost 0 bases, J lost 5 bases, and 17 bases lay in between. This CDR3 is built from 16 residues. The sample holds a few counts of this clonotype. Its antigen is unknown. MiXCR, run by TCRdb on the 5' RACE reads, gives a single entry per CDR3 protein. The table lists under 550,000 distinct CDR3 sequences, roughly 17% of them singletons. Sequenced sample: PBMCs or a T cell subset sorted from them (not recorded which). This rearrangement joins TRBV6-5 to TRBJ2-7; the D gene is possibly TRBD1 (6 bases). This sequence originates from a man aged 18 to 29 who had mild COVID-19 (a few samples of this study predate the infection). Cell type and time point are not known. The CDR3: CASSYSAQGSQDEQYF. Written as DNA, the CDR3 is TGTGCCAGCAGTTACTCCGCTCAGGGGTCGCAGGACGAGCAGTACTTC.